These 30 T cell receptor beta chains share one sample of origin, sequenced in a study of blood T cells in healthy people across ages. The use of a sample-barcoded 5' primer and a J-beta primer mix characterized a second PCR of roughly 6 to 11 cycles. MiXCR, run by TCRdb on the 5' RACE reads, gives a single entry per CDR3 protein. The sample holds around 1,100,000 distinct CDR3 sequences, around two fifths seen once. Sequenced: blood. Source of these receptors: a man between 18 and 35 years old in good health.

This clonotype was found a few times. This chain joins TRBV20-1 and TRBJ1-2; tentative D call: TRBD1 (6 bases). CDR1 is DFQATT and CDR2 is SNEGSKA in the germline V gene (reference sequence). Trimming took 3 bases from V and 8 from J, leaving 16 bases between them. The CDR3 has 13 residues. The CDR3, as DNA: TGCAGTGCTAGTCCAGGGGCTTTGGGAGGCTACACCTTC. It codes for CSASPGALGGYTF.

This clonotype showed up just a few times. This rearrangement joins TRBV25-1 to TRBJ2-3; a possible D gene is TRBD1 (6 bases). Trimming stripped 2 bases from V and 3 bases from J, with 15 bases between. Germline V gene data show CDR1 as MGHDK and CDR2 as SYGVNS. The CDR3 is made up of 16 amino acids. The CDR3: CASSESRGGSTDTQYF. The CDR3 DNA follows: TGTGCCAGCAGTGAAAGCAGGGGTGGGTCGACAGATACGCAGTATTTT.

The chain joins TRBV12-3 or TRBV12-4 to TRBJ1-1; D ambiguous. V dropped 4 bases and J dropped 10 bases, with 10 bases sitting between them. This CDR3 comprises 11 residues. Written as DNA, the CDR3 is TGTGCCAGCAGTTCGGACCCGGGAGCTTTCTTT. This sequence encodes CASSSDPGAFF.

This clonotype was recorded a few times. This chain connects TRBV20-1 to TRBJ2-7; 8 bases fit TRBD1. The CDR3 is 14 residues long. In germline, CDR1 is DFQATT, CDR2 SNEGSKA (reference sequence). Trimming took 0 bases from V and 3 from J; bases not matched to a gene: 4. CDR3 DNA: TGCAGTGCTAGAGATGGCGACAGGGGCTACGAGCAGTACTTC. Amino acid sequence: CSARDGDRGYEQYF.

This clonotype was counted a few times. V and J are TRBV29-1 and TRBJ2-3; a weak D match, TRBD1 (6 bases). Germline CDR1 SQVTM, CDR2 ANQGSEA. CDR3 length equals 14 residues. V was shortened by 0 bases and J by 2 bases, with 9 bases between the two germline ends. CDR3 amino acids: CSVEDEGHTDTQYF. The CDR3 DNA reads TGCAGCGTTGAAGATGAGGGACACACAGATACGCAGTATTTT.

The rearrangement joins TRBV10-3 to TRBJ2-1, with D hard to call. The V and J ends lost 10 bases and 4 bases respectively, with 11 bases between them. The CDR3 spans 12 residues. Germline assignment: CDR1 ENHRY and CDR2 SYGVKD. In nucleotides, the CDR3 is TGTGCCACTGCCTGGGAATACAATGAGCAGTTCTTC. Its protein is CATAWEYNEQFF.

The chain links TRBV14 to TRBJ1-1, with D possibly TRBD1 on 6 matching bases. Deletions cut 2 bases from V and 6 bases from J, with 19 bases between. CDR3 length: 16 residues. Germline V CDR1 and CDR2: SGHDN, FVKESK. CDR3 region: CASSQMRGYGTAEAFF. In DNA form, the CDR3 reads TGTGCCAGCAGCCAAATGAGGGGGTACGGAACCGCTGAAGCTTTCTTT.

This clonotype was observed a handful of times. V and J are TRBV4-3 and TRBJ2-1; D ambiguous. CDR3 length: 17 residues. V lost 1 base and J lost 6, with 19 bases in between. CDR1 and CDR2 from the germline V gene are LGHNA and YSLEER. CDR3 DNA: TGCGCCAGCAGCCAAGCCATTCACGGCTCCCCAGGCAATGAGCAGTTCTTC. It specifies CASSQAIHGSPGNEQFF.

In its sample, this clonotype was seen many times. The germline gene is not matched at one end of the junction; a read error may be the cause. The CDR3 here is CASSLVRSSYNEQFF. The CDR3 nucleotides are TGTGCTAGCAGCTTAGTTCGGAGCTCCTACAATGAGCAGTTCTTC. This sequence joins TRBV5-1 and TRBJ2-1, with D tentatively TRBD2 (5 bases). This CDR3 is 15 amino acids long. CDR1 is SGHRS and CDR2 is YFSETQ in the germline V gene.

In its sample, this clonotype was seen a few times. The chain recombines TRBV20-1 with TRBJ2-3, with 8 bases that match TRBD2. The germline V gene has CDR1 DFQATT and CDR2 SNEGSKA (reference sequence). V shed 3 bases and J 6 bases; nucleotides not matched to a gene: 8. The CDR3 sequence is 14 residues long. The CDR3 nucleotides read TGCAGTGCTAGTGCCGGACTAGCAGCTGATACGCAGTATTTT. Its translation: CSASAGLAADTQYF.

The chain recombines TRBV20-1 with TRBJ1-5, with TRBD1 matching over 7 bases. The CDR3 sequence is 12 residues long. Germline V gene sequence: CDR1 DFQATT, CDR2 SNEGSKA (reference sequence). J gave up 7 bases and V 4 bases, and 4 bases lay outside the gene matches. The CDR3 region has the DNA TGCAGTGCTATTGACAGGGCCCAGCCCCAGCATTTT. Protein product: CSAIDRAQPQHF.

The chain couples TRBV30 to TRBJ2-3; maybe TRBD1 (7 bases). Trimming removed 5 bases at V and 1 base at J, with 13 bases between. Germline CDR1 GTSNPN, CDR2 SVGIG (reference sequence). The CDR3 has 14 residues. The CDR3 loop reads CAWVPRGGTDTQYF. DNA for the CDR3: TGTGCCTGGGTACCCAGGGGGGGCACAGATACGCAGTATTTT.

In this sample, this clonotype turned up a few times. This chain uses TRBV28 with TRBJ2-3; unclear D gene. The ends were cut back, 11 bases at V and 4 bases at J, with 13 bases in the middle. CDR3 size: 12 residues. Germline-derived CDR1 and CDR2 are MDHEN and SYDVKM. CDR3 sequence: CAGRTGSDTQYF. CDR3 in DNA: TGTGCCGGACGAACTGGGTCAGATACGCAGTATTTT. Together with reference TRBV28 and TRBJ2-3, the CDR3 gives the full variable domain: DVKVTQSSRYLVKRTGEKVFLECVQDMDHENMFWYRQDPGLGLRLIYFSYDVKMKEKGDIPEGYSVSREKKERFSLILESASTNQTSMYLCAGRTGSDTQYFGPGTRLTVL.

A remark on this clonotype: A much larger clone differs by one base, so this may be a read error. The chain links TRBV29-1 to TRBJ2-5; TRBD2 might be the D (6 bases). CDR3 length: 18 residues. Trimming stripped 0 bases from V and 11 bases from J, with 31 bases between. Per the germline V gene, CDR1 is SQVTM and CDR2 is ANQGSEA. Written as DNA, the CDR3 is TGCAGCGTTGAAGACTCCTTCGCGGGGTTTAAACCTAGGAATGAGCAGTACTTC. This encodes CSVEDSFAGFKPRNEQYF.

This clonotype turned up a few times. This chain links TRBV12-3 or TRBV12-4 with TRBJ2-3; D not certain. This CDR3 is 15 amino acids long. V was cut by 4 bases and J by 0 bases, with 11 bases left in between. Here the CDR3 reads CASSSGSASTDTQYF. In DNA, the CDR3 is TGTGCCAGCAGTTCAGGATCCGCTAGCACAGATACGCAGTATTTT.

This clonotype was seen once. An end of the junction differs from the germline gene, which may be a read error. The CDR3 sequence: CANSKRTAYVSYEQYF. The CDR3 nucleotides read TGTGCCAACAGTAAACGGACAGCATACGTCTCCTACGAGCAGTACTTC. This sequence joins TRBV12-3 or TRBV12-4 and TRBJ2-7, with a tentative D call TRBD1 (6 bases). The CDR3 contains 16 residues.

The table lists this clonotype with a few counts. The V and J genes are TRBV20-1 and TRBJ2-3, with 7 positions matching TRBD2. The CDR3 covers 15 residues. The germline V gene has CDR1 DFQATT and CDR2 SNEGSKA (reference sequence). The V segment lost 3 bases and the J segment 2 bases; nucleotides outside the gene matches: 8. The CDR3 loop reads CSARPAGDSTDTQYF. CDR3 in DNA: TGCAGTGCTAGGCCCGCGGGGGACTCCACAGATACGCAGTATTTT.

This clonotype showed up just a few times. The gene calls are TRBV4-3 and TRBJ1-4, with TRBD1 matching 11 bases. The CDR3 spans 17 residues. Germline CDR1 LGHNA, CDR2 YSLEER. V shed 3 bases and J 0 bases; nucleotides not matched to a gene: 3. The CDR3 region is CASSQGTGGATNEKLFF. The CDR3 DNA reads as TGCGCCAGCAGCCAGGGGACAGGGGGAGCAACTAATGAAAAACTGTTTTTT.

This clonotype has a handful of counts. V usage is TRBV5-1 and J usage is TRBJ1-1; D unresolved. V lost 4 bases and J lost 8, with 18 bases in between. This CDR3 is 14 amino acids long. From germline, CDR1 is SGHRS and CDR2 YFSETQ. CDR3 protein: CASSVAGRTQEAFF. As DNA, the CDR3 is TGCGCCAGCAGCGTGGCAGGTCGAACCCAAGAAGCTTTCTTT.

The CDR3: CASGYFMNTEAFF. The CDR3 coding sequence is TGTGCCAGCGGGTATTTCATGAACACTGAAGCTTTCTTT. This chain connects TRBV12-3 or TRBV12-4 to TRBJ1-1; D gene ambiguous. CDR3 length: 13 residues. V was cut by 8 bases and J by 0 bases, with 10 bases left in between.

This clonotype was observed a handful of times. The V and J genes are TRBV20-1 and TRBJ1-2; perhaps TRBD1 as D (5 bases). Trimming cost V 1 base and J 6 bases, with 18 bases left between them. The CDR3 length is 15 residues. Germline CDR1 is DFQATT and CDR2 is SNEGSKA (reference sequence). CDR3 in amino acids: CSARAHGRGDDGYTF. The CDR3 coding sequence is TGCAGTGCTAGAGCCCACGGGCGGGGGGATGATGGCTACACCTTC.

Comment on this clonotype: This sequence may be a read error, since a much larger clone differs from it by one base. CDR3: CASSLAGTGKDYGYTF. CDR3 nucleotides: TGTGCCAGCAGTTTAGCGGGGACAGGGAAGGACTATGGCTACACCTTC. The rearrangement links TRBV12-3 or TRBV12-4 to TRBJ1-2; 9 nucleotides line up with TRBD1. The CDR3 is 16 residues long. The V and J ends lost 0 bases and 3 bases, in that order; junction bases with no gene match: 5.

This CDR3 is CASSYLDRDYGYTF. In nucleotides, the CDR3 is TGTGCCAGCAGTTACCTCGACAGGGACTATGGCTACACCTTC. The chain joins TRBV6-5 to TRBJ1-2, with 7 bases aligning to TRBD1. V gave up 2 bases and J gave up 3 bases; unmatched junction bases: 3. CDR1 is MNHEY and CDR2 is SVGAGI in the germline V gene. This CDR3 is built from 14 residues.

The sample holds a few counts of this clonotype. This chain joins TRBV29-1 and TRBJ1-1; the D is unclear. The V gene's germline CDR1 is SQVTM and CDR2 ANQGSEA. V gave up 1 base and J gave up 3 bases, with 9 bases separating them. CDR3 length equals 13 residues. CDR3 DNA sequence: TGCAGCGTTGAAGGCCAGGCGGACACTGAAGCTTTCTTT. The encoded protein is CSVEGQADTEAFF.

This chain uses TRBV27 with TRBJ1-5; D ambiguous. The CDR3 has 14 residues. Trimming pared 0 bases from V and 1 base from J, leaving 4 bases between. Germline-derived CDR1 and CDR2 are MNHEY and SMNVEV (reference sequence). This CDR3 is CASSLSMSNQPQHF. The CDR3 nucleotides read TGTGCCAGCAGTTTATCAATGAGCAATCAGCCCCAGCATTTT.

There are a few counts of this clonotype. The chain has TRBV12-3 or TRBV12-4 and TRBJ2-7; D unclear. This CDR3 has 14 amino acids. Trimming left V 6 bases short and J 1 base short, with 13 bases between. The CDR3 DNA follows: TGTGCCAGCAGCGCCTTAGGGCCTTCCTACGAGCAGTACTTC. It is translated as CASSALGPSYEQYF.

This chain uses TRBV12-3 or TRBV12-4 with TRBJ2-1; weak D call: TRBD2 (5 bases). The J call may be in error: the DNA end matches TRBJ2-7 better. The CDR3 sequence is 17 residues long. CDR3 amino acids: CASSPPKWDSVNNEQYF. CDR3 coding DNA: TGTGCCAGCAGTCCGCCGAAGTGGGATAGCGTTAACAATGAGCAGTACTTC.

CDR3 sequence (DNA): TGTGCCAGCAGCTTAGCATGGGCAGGGCCCGGAAACACCATATATTTT. Translated, it gives CASSLAWAGPGNTIYF. J is TRBJ1-3 and V is TRBV7-2, with TRBD1 as a possible D gene (5 bases). This CDR3 region has 16 residues. Germline V gene data show CDR1 as SGHTA and CDR2 as FQGNSA. The V end lost 0 bases, the J end lost 4 bases, and 13 bases lay between the germline ends.

This chain joins TRBV6-5 and TRBJ2-1, with 7 bases identical to TRBD1. Germline values: CDR1 MNHEY, CDR2 SVGAGI. Losses at the gene ends were 6 bases for V and 6 bases for J; bases not matched to a gene: 8. This CDR3 spans 14 amino acids. The CDR3 is CASSPTGSLNEQFF. CDR3 coding DNA: TGTGCCAGCAGCCCGACAGGGTCTCTCAATGAGCAGTTCTTC.

V and J are TRBV6-1 and TRBJ1-2; a possible D gene is TRBD1 (5 bases). This CDR3 is built from 11 residues. Trimming pared 7 bases from V and 8 bases from J, leaving 11 bases between. Germline V lookup: CDR1 MNHNS, CDR2 SASEGT. The CDR3 bases are TGTGCCAGCAAACCTGCAGGGGGCTACACCTTC. It encodes CASKPAGGYTF.